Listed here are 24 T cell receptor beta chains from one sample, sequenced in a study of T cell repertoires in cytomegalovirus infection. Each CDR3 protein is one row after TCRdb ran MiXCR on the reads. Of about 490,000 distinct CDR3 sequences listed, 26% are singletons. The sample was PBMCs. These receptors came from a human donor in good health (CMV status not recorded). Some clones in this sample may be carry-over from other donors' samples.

The CDR3 DNA reads TGTGCCAGCAGTCCCAGGGTTAGGCTTCTCCACTTT. This encodes CASSPRVRLLHF. This chain joins TRBV2 and TRBJ1-6; D is perhaps TRBD1 (5 bases). Trimming removed 5 bases from V and 16 bases from J, with 15 bases in between. The CDR3 has 12 residues. Germline V gives CDR1 SNHLY, CDR2 FYNNEI.

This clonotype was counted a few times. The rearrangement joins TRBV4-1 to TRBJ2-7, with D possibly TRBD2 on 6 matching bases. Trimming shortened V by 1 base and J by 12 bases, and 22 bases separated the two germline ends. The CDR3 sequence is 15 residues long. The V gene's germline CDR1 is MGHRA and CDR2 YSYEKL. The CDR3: CASSQVGRRGSVRYV. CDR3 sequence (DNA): TGCGCCAGCAGCCAAGTCGGCAGGAGGGGATCTGTTCGGTACGTC.

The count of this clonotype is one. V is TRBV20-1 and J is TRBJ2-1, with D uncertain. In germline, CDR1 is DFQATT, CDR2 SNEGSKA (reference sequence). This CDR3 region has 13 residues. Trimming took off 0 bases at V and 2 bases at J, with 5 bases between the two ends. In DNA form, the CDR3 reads TGCAGTGCTAGAGATTATCCCTACAATGAGCAGTTCTTC. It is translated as CSARDYPYNEQFF.

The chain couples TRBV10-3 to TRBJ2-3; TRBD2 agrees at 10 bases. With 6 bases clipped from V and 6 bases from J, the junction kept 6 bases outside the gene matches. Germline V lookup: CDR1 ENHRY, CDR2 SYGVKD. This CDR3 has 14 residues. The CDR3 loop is CAISGLADVDTQYF. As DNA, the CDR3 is TGTGCCATCAGCGGACTAGCGGATGTGGATACGCAGTATTTT.

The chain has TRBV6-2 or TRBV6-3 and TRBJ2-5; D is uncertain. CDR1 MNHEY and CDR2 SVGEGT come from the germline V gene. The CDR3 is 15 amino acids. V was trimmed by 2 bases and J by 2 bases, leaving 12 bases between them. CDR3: CASSYGSVTQETQYF. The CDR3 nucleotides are TGTGCCAGCAGTTACGGTTCCGTCACACAAGAGACCCAGTACTTC.

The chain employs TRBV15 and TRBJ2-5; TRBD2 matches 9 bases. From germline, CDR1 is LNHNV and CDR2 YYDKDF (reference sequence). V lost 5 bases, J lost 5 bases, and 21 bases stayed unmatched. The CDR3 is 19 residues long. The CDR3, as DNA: TGTGCCACCAGCCGAGTCCTGGGCGGGAGGGCCGAATTGGAGGAGACCCAGTACTTC. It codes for CATSRVLGGRAELEETQYF.

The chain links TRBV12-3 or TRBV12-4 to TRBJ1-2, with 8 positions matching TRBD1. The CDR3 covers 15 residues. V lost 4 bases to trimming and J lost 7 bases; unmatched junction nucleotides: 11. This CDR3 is CASSSRPGQGRGYTF. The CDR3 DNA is TGTGCCAGCAGTTCACGCCCCGGACAGGGACGTGGCTACACCTTC.

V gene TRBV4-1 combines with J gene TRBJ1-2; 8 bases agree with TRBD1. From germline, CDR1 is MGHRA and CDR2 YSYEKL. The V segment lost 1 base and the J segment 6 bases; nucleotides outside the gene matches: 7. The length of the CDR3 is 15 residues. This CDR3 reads CASSQVMQGADGYTF. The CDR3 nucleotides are TGCGCCAGCAGCCAAGTAATGCAGGGGGCTGATGGCTACACCTTC.

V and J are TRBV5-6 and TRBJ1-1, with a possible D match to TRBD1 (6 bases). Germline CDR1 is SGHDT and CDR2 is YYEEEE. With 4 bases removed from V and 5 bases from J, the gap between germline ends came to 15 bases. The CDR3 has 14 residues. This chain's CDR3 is CASSRTGRGTEAFF. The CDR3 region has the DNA TGTGCCAGCAGCCGAACAGGGAGGGGGACTGAAGCTTTCTTT.

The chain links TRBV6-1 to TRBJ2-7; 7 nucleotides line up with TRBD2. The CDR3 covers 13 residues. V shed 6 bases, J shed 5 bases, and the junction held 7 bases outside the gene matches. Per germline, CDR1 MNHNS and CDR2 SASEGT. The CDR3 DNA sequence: TGTGCCAGCAGCATAACCGGGACTAACGAGCAGTACGTC. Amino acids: CASSITGTNEQYV.

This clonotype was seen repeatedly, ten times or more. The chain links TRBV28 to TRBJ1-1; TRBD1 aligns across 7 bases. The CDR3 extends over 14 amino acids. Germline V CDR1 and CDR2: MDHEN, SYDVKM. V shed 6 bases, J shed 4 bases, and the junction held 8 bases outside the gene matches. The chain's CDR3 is CASSLLTGRTEAFF. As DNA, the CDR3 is TGTGCCAGCAGCCTCTTGACAGGGCGCACTGAAGCTTTCTTT.

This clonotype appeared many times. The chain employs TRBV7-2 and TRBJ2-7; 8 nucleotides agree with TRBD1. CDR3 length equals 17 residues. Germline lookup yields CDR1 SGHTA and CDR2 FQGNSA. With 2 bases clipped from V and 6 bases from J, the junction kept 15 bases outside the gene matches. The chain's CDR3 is CASSLLFDTAGGTEQYF. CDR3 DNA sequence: TGTGCCAGCAGCTTATTATTTGATACGGCAGGGGGCACCGAGCAGTACTTC.

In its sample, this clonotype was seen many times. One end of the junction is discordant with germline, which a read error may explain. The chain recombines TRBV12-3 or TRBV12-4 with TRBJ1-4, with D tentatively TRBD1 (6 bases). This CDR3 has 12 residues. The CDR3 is CASTTPAGTTAF. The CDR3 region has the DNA TGTGCCAGCACCACGCCAGCCGGGACAACCGCCTTT.

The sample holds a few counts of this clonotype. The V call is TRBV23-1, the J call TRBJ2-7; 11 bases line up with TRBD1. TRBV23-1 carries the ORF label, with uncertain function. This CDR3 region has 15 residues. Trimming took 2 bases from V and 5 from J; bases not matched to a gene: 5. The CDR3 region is CASSQPGDRGNEQYF. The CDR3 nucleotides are TGCGCCAGCAGTCAACCCGGGGACAGGGGGAACGAGCAGTACTTC.

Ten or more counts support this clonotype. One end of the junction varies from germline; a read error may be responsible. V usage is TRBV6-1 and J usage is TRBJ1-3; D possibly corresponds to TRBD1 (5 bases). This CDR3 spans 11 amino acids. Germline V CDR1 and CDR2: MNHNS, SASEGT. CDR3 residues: CASRDETVEDF. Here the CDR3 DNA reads TGTGCCAGCAGGGATGAGACAGTGGAGGATTTT.

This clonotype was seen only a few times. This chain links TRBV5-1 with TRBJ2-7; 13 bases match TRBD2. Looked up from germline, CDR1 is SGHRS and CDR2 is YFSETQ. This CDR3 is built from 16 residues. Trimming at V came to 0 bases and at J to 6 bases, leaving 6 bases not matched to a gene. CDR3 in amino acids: CASSLVTSGRFGEQYF. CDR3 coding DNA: TGCGCCAGCAGCTTGGTGACTAGCGGGAGGTTCGGCGAGCAGTACTTC.

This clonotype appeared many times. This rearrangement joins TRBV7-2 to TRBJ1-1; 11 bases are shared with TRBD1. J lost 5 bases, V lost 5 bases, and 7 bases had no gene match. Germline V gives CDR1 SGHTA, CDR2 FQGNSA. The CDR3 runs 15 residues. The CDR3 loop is CASSESGTGGTEAFF. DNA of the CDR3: TGTGCCAGCAGCGAATCCGGGACAGGGGGGACTGAAGCTTTCTTT.

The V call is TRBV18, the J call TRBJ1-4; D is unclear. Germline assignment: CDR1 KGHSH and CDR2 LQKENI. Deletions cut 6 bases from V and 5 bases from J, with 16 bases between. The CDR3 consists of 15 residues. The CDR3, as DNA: TGTGCCAGCTCGGTATGGCCCGGACCGAATGAAAAACTGTTTTTT. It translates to CASSVWPGPNEKLFF.

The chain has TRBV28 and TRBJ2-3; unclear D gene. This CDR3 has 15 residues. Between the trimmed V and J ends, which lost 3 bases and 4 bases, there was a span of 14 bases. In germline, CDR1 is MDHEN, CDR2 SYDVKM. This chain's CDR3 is CASSFIGVIADTQYF. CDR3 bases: TGTGCCAGCAGTTTTATTGGGGTCATAGCAGATACGCAGTATTTT.

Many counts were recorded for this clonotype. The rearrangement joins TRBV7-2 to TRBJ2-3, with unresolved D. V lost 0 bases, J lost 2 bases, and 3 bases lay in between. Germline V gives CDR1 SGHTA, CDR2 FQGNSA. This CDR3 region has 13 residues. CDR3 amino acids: CASSLANTDTQYF. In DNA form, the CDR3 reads TGTGCCAGCAGCTTAGCTAACACAGATACGCAGTATTTT.

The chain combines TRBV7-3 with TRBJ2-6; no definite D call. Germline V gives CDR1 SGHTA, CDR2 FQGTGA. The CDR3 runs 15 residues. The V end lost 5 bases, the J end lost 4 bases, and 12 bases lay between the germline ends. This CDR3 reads CASSPQLAGANVLTF. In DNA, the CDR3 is TGTGCCAGCAGCCCCCAATTGGCCGGGGCCAACGTCCTGACTTTC.

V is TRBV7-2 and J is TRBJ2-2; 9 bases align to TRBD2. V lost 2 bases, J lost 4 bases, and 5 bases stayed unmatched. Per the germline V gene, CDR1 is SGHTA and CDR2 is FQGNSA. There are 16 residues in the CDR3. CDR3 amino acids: CASSLTAGGVTGELFF. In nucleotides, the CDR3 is TGTGCCAGCAGCTTAACGGCGGGAGGGGTCACCGGGGAGCTGTTTTTT.

The CDR3 sequence: CASSLGNGNTIYF. CDR3 bases: TGTGCCAGCAGCTTGGGGAACGGAAACACCATATATTTT. The V gene is TRBV5-6, the J gene TRBJ1-3; D remains unclear. Germline CDR1 SGHDT, CDR2 YYEEEE. This CDR3 comprises 13 residues. V dropped 0 bases and J dropped 4 bases, with 5 bases sitting between them. The whole variable domain, remainder taken from reference TRBV5-6 and TRBJ1-3, is DAGVTQSPTHLIKTRGQQVTLRCSPKSGHDTVSWYQQALGQGPQFIFQYYEEEERQRGNFPDRFSGHQFPNYSSELNVNALLLGDSALYLCASSLGNGNTIYFGEGSWLTVV.

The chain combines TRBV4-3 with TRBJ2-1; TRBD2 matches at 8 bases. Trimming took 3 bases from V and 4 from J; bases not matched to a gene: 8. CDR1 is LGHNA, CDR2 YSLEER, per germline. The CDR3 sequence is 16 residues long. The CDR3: CASSQEEVAGYNEQFF. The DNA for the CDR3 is TGCGCCAGCAGCCAGGAGGAGGTAGCGGGGTACAATGAGCAGTTCTTC.